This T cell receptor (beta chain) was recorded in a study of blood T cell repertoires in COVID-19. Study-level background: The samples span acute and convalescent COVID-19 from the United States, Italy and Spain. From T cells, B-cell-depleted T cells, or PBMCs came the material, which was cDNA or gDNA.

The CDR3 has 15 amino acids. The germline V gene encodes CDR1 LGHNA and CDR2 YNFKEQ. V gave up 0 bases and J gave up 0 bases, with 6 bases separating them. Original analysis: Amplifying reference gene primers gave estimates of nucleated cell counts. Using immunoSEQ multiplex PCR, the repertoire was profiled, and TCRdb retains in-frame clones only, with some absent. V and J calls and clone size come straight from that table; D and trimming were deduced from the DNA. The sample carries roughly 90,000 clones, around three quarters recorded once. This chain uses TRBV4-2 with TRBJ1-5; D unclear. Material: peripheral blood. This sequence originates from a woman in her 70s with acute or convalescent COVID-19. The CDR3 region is CASSQDNLSNQPQHF. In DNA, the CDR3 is TGTGCCAGCAGCCAAGATAATCTTAGCAATCAGCCCCAGCATTTT.